These 14 T cell receptor beta chains share one sample of origin, sequenced in a study of T cell responses to AZD1222 COVID-19 vaccine. TCRdb's table, derived via immunoSEQ multiplex PCR, lists solely in-frame clones and lacks some. The sample contains around 95,000 clones, more than 75% of which appear only once. The sample was peripheral blood, taken on day 0 of AZD1222 vaccination. The receptor source for this set is an adult in good health.

The V gene is TRBV5-1, the J gene TRBJ1-1, with no clear D. The CDR3 covers 15 residues. V lost 2 bases to trimming and J lost 3 bases, with 14 bases between them. The V gene's germline CDR1 is SGHRS and CDR2 YFSETQ. For the CDR3, the DNA is TGCGCCAGCAGCTTTGTAGGCCTATCGGACACTGAAGCTTTCTTT. It is translated as CASSFVGLSDTEAFF.

As for this clone: At one end, the junction sequence differs from germline, possibly due to a read error. The chain links TRBV4-1 to TRBJ1-1; D gene ambiguous. Germline CDR1 is MGHRA and CDR2 is YSYEKL. This CDR3 contains 14 residues. CDR3 bases: TGCGCCAGCAGCCAGACTATCCCTGTTAGTAATGCTTCCTTT. Its protein product is CASSQTIPVSNASF.

This clone showed up just a few times. The J gene is TRBJ2-4, the V gene TRBV7-9; no clear D gene. With 1 base removed from V and 3 bases from J, the gap between germline ends came to 10 bases. CDR1 is SEHNR and CDR2 is FQNEAQ in the germline V gene (reference sequence). This CDR3 has 15 residues. In DNA form, the CDR3 reads TGTGCCAGCAGCTTAGTCACACTGGACAAAAACATTCAGTACTTC. This sequence encodes CASSLVTLDKNIQYF.

V and J are TRBV7-3 and TRBJ2-2; D perhaps matches TRBD1 (5 bases). The V gene's germline CDR1 is SGHTA and CDR2 FQGTGA. The CDR3 has 13 residues. V lost 5 bases and J lost 3, with 7 bases in between. CDR3 region: CASSPQDTGELFF. In nucleotides, the CDR3 is TGTGCCAGCAGCCCACAGGACACCGGGGAGCTGTTTTTT.

The chain uses TRBV2 and TRBJ1-3, with a tentative D call TRBD1 (6 bases). With 7 bases removed from V and 7 bases from J, the gap between germline ends came to 14 bases. CDR3 length: 13 residues. In germline, CDR1 is SNHLY, CDR2 FYNNEI. CDR3 protein: CASKEGGRNTIYF. CDR3 DNA: TGTGCCAGCAAGGAAGGGGGAAGGAACACCATATATTTT. The whole variable domain, filled in from reference TRBV2 and TRBJ1-3, reads EPEVTQTPSHQVTQMGQEVILRCVPISNHLYFYWYRQILGQKVEFLVSFYNNEISEKSEIFDDQFSVERPDGSNFTLKIRSTKLEDSAMYFCASKEGGRNTIYFGEGSWLTVV.

The chain employs TRBV27 and TRBJ2-1, with 11 bases fitting TRBD2. This CDR3 is 15 amino acids long. Trimming at V came to 2 bases and at J to 3 bases, leaving 0 bases not matched to a gene. Germline lookup yields CDR1 MNHEY and CDR2 SMNVEV (reference sequence). CDR3 sequence reads: CASSLTSGSYNEQFF. CDR3 bases: TGTGCCAGCAGTTTAACTAGCGGGAGCTACAATGAGCAGTTCTTC.

The chain joins TRBV5-1 to TRBJ1-4; D gene unclear. This CDR3 has 15 residues. Germline V gene lookup returns CDR1 SGHRS and CDR2 YFSETQ. V lost 4 bases and J lost 0, with 10 bases in between. CDR3 loop: CASSEQQSTNEKLFF. CDR3 coding DNA: TGCGCCAGCAGCGAGCAGCAGTCAACTAATGAAAAACTGTTTTTT.

This clone was counted only a few times. Just one base apart from a much larger clone, this may be a read error. The chain links TRBV5-4 to TRBJ1-2; possible D gene TRBD1, 5 bases. The germline V gene encodes CDR1 SGHNT and CDR2 YYREEE (reference sequence). This CDR3 contains 12 residues. V was trimmed by 4 bases and J by 4 bases, leaving 8 bases between them. Written as DNA, the CDR3 is TGTGCCAGCAGCCCGGGGGGCTATGGCTACACCTTC. Amino acid sequence: CASSPGGYGYTF. Combining the CDR3 with reference TRBV5-4 and TRBJ1-2 gives the whole variable domain ETGVTQSPTHLIKTRGQQVTLRCSSQSGHNTVSWYQQALGQGPQFIFQYYREEENGRGNFPPRFSGLQFPNYSSELNVNALELDDSALYLCASSPGGYGYTFGSGTRLTVV.

The V and J genes are TRBV5-5 and TRBJ2-5; 15 bases are shared with TRBD2. Germline V gene data show CDR1 as SGHKS and CDR2 as YYEKEE (reference sequence). The J segment lost 6 bases and the V segment lost 4 bases, leaving 13 bases of the junction unmatched. The CDR3 consists of 18 residues. The CDR3 region has the DNA TGTGCCAGCAGCCTAGGGACTAGCGGGGGGACACCCATGAAGACCCAGTACTTC. This translates into CASSLGTSGGTPMKTQYF.

This clone was seen repeatedly, ten times or more. The V call is TRBV19, the J call TRBJ1-5; unclear D gene. Trimming took 2 bases from V and 6 from J, leaving 20 bases between them. Germline CDR1 reads LNHDA; CDR2 reads SQIVND (reference sequence). The CDR3 loop spans 17 amino acids. CDR3 coding DNA: TGTGCCAGTAGTATATTGGCAGGATTGAGGTTTGGTCAGCCCCAGCATTTT. Translation gives CASSILAGLRFGQPQHF.

J is TRBJ2-7 and V is TRBV6-2 or TRBV6-3; tentative D call: TRBD2 (5 bases). Trimming pared 6 bases from V and 6 bases from J, leaving 12 bases between. The CDR3 totals 12 residues. Germline CDR1 and CDR2: MNHEY and SVGEGT. CDR3: CASSPPGFEQYF. The CDR3 DNA follows: TGTGCCAGCAGCCCCCCGGGGTTCGAGCAGTACTTC.

V gene TRBV6-6 combines with J gene TRBJ2-2; D is possibly TRBD2 (6 bases). This CDR3 contains 14 residues. The germline V gene encodes CDR1 MNHNY and CDR2 SVGAGI (reference sequence). V was shortened by 7 bases and J by 0 bases, with 9 bases between the two germline ends. Here the CDR3 DNA reads TGTGCCAGCAAGGAGGGGACGAACACCGGGGAGCTGTTTTTT. Translation gives CASKEGTNTGELFF.

This clone was seen only a few times. The V call is TRBV12-3 or TRBV12-4, the J call TRBJ2-2, with D uncertain. The CDR3 runs to 13 residues. The ends were cut back, 3 bases at V and 5 bases at J, with 7 bases in the middle. The CDR3, as DNA: TGTGCCAGCAGTTTTTCGCCTACCGGGGAGCTGTTTTTT. Translation gives CASSFSPTGELFF.

This clone showed up just once. V and J are TRBV6-1 and TRBJ1-5; TRBD1 matches at 8 bases. The CDR3 totals 14 residues. Trimming took 1 base from V and 8 from J; bases not matched to a gene: 4. Germline V gives CDR1 MNHNS, CDR2 SASEGT. The CDR3 coding sequence is TGTGCCAGCAGTGAAGGACAGGGGAGGAAGCCCCAGCATTTT. Translation gives CASSEGQGRKPQHF.